The sequence of this T cell receptor (beta chain) was determined in a study of tissue T cells after allogeneic stem cell transplantation. Findings of the study overall: Limitations included a small, clinically heterogeneous cohort and limited sampling depth. Tissue-detected TCR repertoire was only partly captured by blood and spleen T cells.

Remarks on this clone: Its antigen is not identified. Gene names are the mouse ones. The read gets to within 1 residue of the CDR3 end, and the germline J gene fills in the rest.

Time point denoted: mouse harvest day 14 after allogeneic transplant. Mouse grafts combined 10^7 T-cell-depleted bone marrow cells with 10^6 splenic CD5+ T cells. Trimming left V 0 bases short and J 2 bases short, with 7 bases between. Germline V gene lookup returns CDR1 SGHSA and CDR2 FRNQAP. The CDR3 contains 15 residues. TCRdb keeps only in-frame clones here, not all; method: immunoSEQ multiplex PCR. The table includes under 2,000 clones, about 50% detected once. J is TRBJ1-4 and V is TRBV16; possibly TRBD1 for D (6 bases). Sample: spleen. The receptor was derived from a female BALB/c mouse given C57BL/6 T cells with graft-versus-host disease after an allogeneic hematopoietic cell transplant. The CDR3 bases that were read are TGTGCAAGCAGCTTAGAGGGACACTCCAACGAAAGATTATTT. Translating it yields CASSLEGHSNERLF. The full-length CDR3 reads as CASSLEGHSNERLFF. The whole variable domain, filled in from reference TRBV16 and TRBJ1-4, reads NAGVIQTPRHKVTGKGQEATLWCEPISGHSAVFWYRQTIVQGLEFLTYFRNQAPIDDSGMPKERFSAQMPNQSHSTLKIQSTQPQDSAVYLCASSLEGHSNERLFFGHGTKLSVL.